Presented here are 6 T cell receptor beta chains from one specimen sequenced in a study of blood T cell repertoires in COVID-19. Measured with immunoSEQ multiplex PCR; TCRdb has only the in-frame clones, and not every one. The sample consists of some 110,000 clones, around 86% of them appearing once. Specimen: peripheral blood. Every receptor here comes from a man aged 35 to 55 with acute or convalescent COVID-19.

V and J are TRBV19 and TRBJ1-1; D may be TRBD1 (5 bases). CDR1 and CDR2 (germline): LNHDA, SQIVND (reference sequence). V lost 7 bases to trimming and J lost 0 bases, with 12 bases between them. This CDR3 region has 14 residues. CDR3 sequence: CASISQAMNTEAFF. CDR3 nucleotides: TGTGCCAGTATATCACAGGCTATGAACACTGAAGCTTTCTTT.

The count of this clone is one. The rearrangement joins TRBV5-1 to TRBJ1-4; possibly TRBD1 for D (6 bases). The ends were cut back, 4 bases at V and 7 bases at J, with 14 bases in the middle. The CDR3 totals 14 residues. Germline V gene lookup returns CDR1 SGHRS and CDR2 YFSETQ. This CDR3 reads CASSLGTYTEKLFF. The CDR3 nucleotides are TGCGCCAGCAGCCTGGGGACATATACTGAAAAACTGTTTTTT.

The gene calls are TRBV5-8 and TRBJ2-7; 9 positions agree with TRBD1. Germline V lookup: CDR1 SGHTS, CDR2 YDEGEE. Unmatched junction bases numbered 3, after V lost 2 bases and J lost 3 bases. The CDR3 is 14 amino acids. The CDR3 nucleotides read TGTGCCAGCAGCTTCTTGGGACAGGGCTACGAGCAGTACTTC. It yields the protein CASSFLGQGYEQYF.

The chain has TRBV5-1 and TRBJ1-6; D is unresolved. Germline V CDR1 and CDR2: SGHRS, YFSETQ. Trimming removed 1 base at V and 7 bases at J, with 21 bases between. This CDR3 region has 18 residues. The CDR3 is CASSLIGVGVGENSPLHF. The CDR3 DNA follows: TGCGCCAGCAGCTTGATCGGGGTGGGAGTCGGAGAAAATTCACCCCTCCACTTT.

The V call is TRBV12-3 or TRBV12-4, the J call TRBJ1-1, with D tentatively TRBD1 (6 bases). The CDR3 has 13 residues. V was clipped by 5 bases and J by 2 bases, with 9 bases between them. CDR3 bases: TGTGCCAGCAGTACAGGGCCTAACACTGAAGCTTTCTTT. This translates into CASSTGPNTEAFF.

The chain carries TRBV30 and TRBJ1-5, with 12 bases fitting TRBD1. The CDR3 has 15 amino acids. Germline CDR1 GTSNPN, CDR2 SVGIG (reference sequence). The V segment lost 1 base and the J segment 6 bases; nucleotides outside the gene matches: 4. The CDR3 DNA reads as TGTGCCTGGAGTGAGGGACAGGGGGCTGGTCAGCCCCAGCATTTT. Translated, it gives CAWSEGQGAGQPQHF.